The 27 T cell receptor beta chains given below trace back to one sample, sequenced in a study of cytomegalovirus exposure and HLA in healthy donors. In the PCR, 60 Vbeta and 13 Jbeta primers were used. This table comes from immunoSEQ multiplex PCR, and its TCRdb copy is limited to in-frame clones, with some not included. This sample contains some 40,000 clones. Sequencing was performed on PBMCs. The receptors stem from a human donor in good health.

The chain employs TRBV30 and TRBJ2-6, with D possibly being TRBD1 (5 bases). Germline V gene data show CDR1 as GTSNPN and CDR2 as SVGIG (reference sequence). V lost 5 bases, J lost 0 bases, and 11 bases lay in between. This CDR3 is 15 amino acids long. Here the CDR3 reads CAWEQAFSGANVLTF. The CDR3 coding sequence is TGTGCCTGGGAACAGGCTTTCTCTGGGGCCAACGTCCTGACTTTC. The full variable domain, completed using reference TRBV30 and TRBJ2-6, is SQTIHQWPATLVQPVGSPLSLECTVEGTSNPNLYWYRQAAGRGLQLLFYSVGIGQISSEVPQNLSASRPQDRQFILSSKKLLLSDSGFYLCAWEQAFSGANVLTFGAGSRLTVL.

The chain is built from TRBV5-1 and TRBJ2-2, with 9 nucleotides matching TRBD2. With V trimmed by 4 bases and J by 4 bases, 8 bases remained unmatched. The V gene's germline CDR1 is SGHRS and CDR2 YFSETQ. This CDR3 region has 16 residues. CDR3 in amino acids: CASSPAGGRRTGELFF. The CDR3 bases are TGCGCCAGCAGCCCTGCGGGGGGGCGGCGCACCGGGGAGCTGTTTTTT.

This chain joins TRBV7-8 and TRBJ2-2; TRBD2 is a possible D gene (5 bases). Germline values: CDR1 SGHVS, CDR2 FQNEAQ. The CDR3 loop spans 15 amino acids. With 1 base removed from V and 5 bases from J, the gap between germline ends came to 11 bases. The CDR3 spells CASSLGGRRTGELFF. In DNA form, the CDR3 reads TGTGCCAGCAGCTTAGGAGGCAGGAGGACCGGGGAGCTGTTTTTT.

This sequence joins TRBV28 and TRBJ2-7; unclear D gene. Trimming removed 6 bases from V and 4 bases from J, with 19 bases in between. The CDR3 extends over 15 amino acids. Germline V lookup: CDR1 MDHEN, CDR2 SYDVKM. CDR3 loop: CASRGSESLNYEQYF. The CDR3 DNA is TGTGCCAGCAGGGGCTCGGAAAGCCTCAATTACGAGCAGTACTTC.

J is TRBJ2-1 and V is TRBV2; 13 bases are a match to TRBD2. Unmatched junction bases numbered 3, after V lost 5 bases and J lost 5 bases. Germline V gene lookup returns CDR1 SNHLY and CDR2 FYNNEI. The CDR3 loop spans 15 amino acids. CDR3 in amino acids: CASSRTSGGDNEQFF. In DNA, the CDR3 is TGTGCCAGCAGTAGGACTAGCGGGGGCGACAATGAGCAGTTCTTC. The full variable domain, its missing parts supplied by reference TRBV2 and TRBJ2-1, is EPEVTQTPSHQVTQMGQEVILRCVPISNHLYFYWYRQILGQKVEFLVSFYNNEISEKSEIFDDQFSVERPDGSNFTLKIRSTKLEDSAMYFCASSRTSGGDNEQFFGPGTRLTVL.

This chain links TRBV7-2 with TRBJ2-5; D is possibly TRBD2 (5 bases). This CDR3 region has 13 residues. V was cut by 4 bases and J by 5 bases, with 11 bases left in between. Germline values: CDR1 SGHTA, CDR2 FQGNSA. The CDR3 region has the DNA TGTGCCAGCAGCTCAGGACTGGGGGAGACCCAGTACTTC. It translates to CASSSGLGETQYF.

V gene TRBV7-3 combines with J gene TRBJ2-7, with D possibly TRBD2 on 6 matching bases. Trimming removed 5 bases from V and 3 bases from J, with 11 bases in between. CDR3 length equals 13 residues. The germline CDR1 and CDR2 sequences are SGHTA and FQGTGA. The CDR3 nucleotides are TGTGCCAGCAGCCCCGGGACTGTCTACGAGCAGTACTTC. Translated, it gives CASSPGTVYEQYF.

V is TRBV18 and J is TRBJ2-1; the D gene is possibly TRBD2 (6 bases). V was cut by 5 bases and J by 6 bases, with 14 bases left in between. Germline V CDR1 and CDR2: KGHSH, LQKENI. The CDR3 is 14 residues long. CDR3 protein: CASSGGIGGNEQFF. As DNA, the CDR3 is TGTGCCAGCTCAGGAGGGATTGGTGGCAATGAGCAGTTCTTC.

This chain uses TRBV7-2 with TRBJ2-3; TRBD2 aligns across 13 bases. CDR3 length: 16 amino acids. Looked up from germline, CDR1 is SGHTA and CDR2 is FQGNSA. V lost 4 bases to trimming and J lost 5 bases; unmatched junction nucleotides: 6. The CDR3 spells CASSSTSGGSGDTQYF. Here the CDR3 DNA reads TGTGCCAGCAGCTCGACTAGCGGGGGGAGTGGAGATACGCAGTATTTT. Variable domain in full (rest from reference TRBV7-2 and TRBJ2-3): GAGVSQSPSNKVTEKGKDVELRCDPISGHTALYWYRQSLGQGLEFLIYFQGNSAPDKSGLPSDRFSAERTGGSVSTLTIQRTQQEDSAVYLCASSSTSGGSGDTQYFGPGTRLTVL.

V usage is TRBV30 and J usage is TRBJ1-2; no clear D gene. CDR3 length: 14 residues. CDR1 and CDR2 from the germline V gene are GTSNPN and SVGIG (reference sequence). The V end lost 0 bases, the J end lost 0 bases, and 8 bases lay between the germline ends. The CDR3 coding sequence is TGTGCCTGGAGTGTAAACAGAGCTAACTATGGCTACACCTTC. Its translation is CAWSVNRANYGYTF.

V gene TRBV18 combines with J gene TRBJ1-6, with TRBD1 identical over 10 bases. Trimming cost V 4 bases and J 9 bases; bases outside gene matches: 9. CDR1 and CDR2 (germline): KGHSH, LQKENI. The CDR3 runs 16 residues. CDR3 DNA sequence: TGTGCCAGCTCACAATTAGAGCGGACAGGGGGTTCACCCCTCCACTTT. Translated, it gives CASSQLERTGGSPLHF.

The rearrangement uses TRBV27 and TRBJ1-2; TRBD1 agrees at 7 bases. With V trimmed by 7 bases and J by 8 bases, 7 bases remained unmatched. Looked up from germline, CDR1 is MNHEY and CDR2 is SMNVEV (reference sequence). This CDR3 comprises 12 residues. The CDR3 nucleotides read TGTGCCAGCACCGACAGGGTAGGGGGCTACACCTTC. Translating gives CASTDRVGGYTF.

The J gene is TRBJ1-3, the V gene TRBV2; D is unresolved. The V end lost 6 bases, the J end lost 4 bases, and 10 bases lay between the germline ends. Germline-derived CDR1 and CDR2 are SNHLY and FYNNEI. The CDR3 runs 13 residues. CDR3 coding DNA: TGTGCCAGCAGCCCTCAGTCCGGAAACACCATATATTTT. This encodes CASSPQSGNTIYF.

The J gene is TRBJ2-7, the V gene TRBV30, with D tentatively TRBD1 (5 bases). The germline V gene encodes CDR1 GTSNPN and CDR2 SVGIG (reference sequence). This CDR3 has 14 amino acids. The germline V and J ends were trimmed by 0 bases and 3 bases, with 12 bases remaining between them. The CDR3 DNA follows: TGTGCCTGGAGTGTACGTCCAGGGTTCTACGAGCAGTACTTC. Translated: CAWSVRPGFYEQYF.

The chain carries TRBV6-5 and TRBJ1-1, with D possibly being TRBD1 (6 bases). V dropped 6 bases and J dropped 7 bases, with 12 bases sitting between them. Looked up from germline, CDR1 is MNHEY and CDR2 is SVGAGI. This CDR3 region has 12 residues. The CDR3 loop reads CASSRRTDEAFF. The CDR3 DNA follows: TGTGCCAGCAGCCGCAGGACAGATGAAGCTTTCTTT.

The DNA for the CDR3 is TGTGCCAGCAGCTTAGAGGCGGGAGTGGGAGGCTACACCTTC. Protein product: CASSLEAGVGGYTF. The chain has TRBV7-2 and TRBJ1-2; D gene ambiguous. This CDR3 has 14 amino acids. CDR1 and CDR2 from the germline V gene are SGHTA and FQGNSA. Trimming removed 1 base at V and 8 bases at J, with 14 bases between.

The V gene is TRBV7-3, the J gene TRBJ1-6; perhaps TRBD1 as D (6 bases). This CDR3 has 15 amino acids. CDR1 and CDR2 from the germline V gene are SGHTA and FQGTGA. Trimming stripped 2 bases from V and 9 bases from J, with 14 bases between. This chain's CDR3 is CASSLHPQGSSPLHF. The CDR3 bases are TGTGCCAGCAGCTTACATCCACAGGGAAGTTCACCCCTCCACTTT.

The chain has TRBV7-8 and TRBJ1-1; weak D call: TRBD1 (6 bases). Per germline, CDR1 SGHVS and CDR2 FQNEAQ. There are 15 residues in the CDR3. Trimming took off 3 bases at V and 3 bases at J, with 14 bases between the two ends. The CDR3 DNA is TGTGCCAGCAGCTTTGATGGGGGCAGGCACACTGAAGCTTTCTTT. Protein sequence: CASSFDGGRHTEAFF.

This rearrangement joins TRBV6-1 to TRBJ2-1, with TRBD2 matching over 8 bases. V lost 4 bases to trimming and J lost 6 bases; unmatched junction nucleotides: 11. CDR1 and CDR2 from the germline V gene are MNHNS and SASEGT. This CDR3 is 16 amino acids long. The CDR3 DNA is TGTGCCAGCAGTGGCGGGACTAGGGAAAGTTTCAATGAGCAGTTCTTC. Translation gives CASSGGTRESFNEQFF.

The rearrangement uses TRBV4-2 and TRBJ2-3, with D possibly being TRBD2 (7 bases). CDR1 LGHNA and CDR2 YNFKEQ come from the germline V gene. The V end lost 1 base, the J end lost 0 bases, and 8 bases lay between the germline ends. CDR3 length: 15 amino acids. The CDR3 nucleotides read TGTGCCAGCAGCCAAGCGGGGGGCAGCACAGATACGCAGTATTTT. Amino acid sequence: CASSQAGGSTDTQYF.

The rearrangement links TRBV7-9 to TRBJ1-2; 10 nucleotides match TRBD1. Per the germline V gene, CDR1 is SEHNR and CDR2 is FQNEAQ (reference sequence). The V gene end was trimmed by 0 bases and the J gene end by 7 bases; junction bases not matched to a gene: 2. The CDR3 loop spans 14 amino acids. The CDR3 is CASSLAGQGSGYTF. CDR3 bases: TGTGCCAGCAGCTTAGCGGGACAGGGGTCTGGCTACACCTTC.

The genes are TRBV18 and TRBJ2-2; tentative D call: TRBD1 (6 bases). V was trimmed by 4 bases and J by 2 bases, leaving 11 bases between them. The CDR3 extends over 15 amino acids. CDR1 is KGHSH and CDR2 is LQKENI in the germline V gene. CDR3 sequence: CASSLGHTNTGELFF. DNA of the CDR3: TGTGCCAGCTCACTGGGACACACTAACACCGGGGAGCTGTTTTTT.

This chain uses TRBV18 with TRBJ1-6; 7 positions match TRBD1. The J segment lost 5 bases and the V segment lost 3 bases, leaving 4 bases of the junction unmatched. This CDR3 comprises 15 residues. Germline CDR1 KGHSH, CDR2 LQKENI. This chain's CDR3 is CASSPNRGNNSPLHF. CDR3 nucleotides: TGTGCCAGCTCACCGAACAGGGGAAATAATTCACCCCTCCACTTT.

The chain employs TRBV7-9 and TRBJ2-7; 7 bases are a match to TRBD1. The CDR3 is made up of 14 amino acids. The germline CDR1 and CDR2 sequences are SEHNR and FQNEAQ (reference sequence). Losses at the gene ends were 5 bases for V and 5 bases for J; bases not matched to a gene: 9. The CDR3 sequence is CASSPRQGEDEQYF. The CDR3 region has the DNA TGTGCCAGCAGCCCTAGACAGGGCGAGGACGAGCAGTACTTC. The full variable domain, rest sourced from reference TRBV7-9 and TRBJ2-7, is DTGVSQNPRHKITKRGQNVTFRCDPISEHNRLYWYRQTLGQGPEFLTYFQNEAQLEKSRLLSDRFSAERPKGSFSTLEIQRTEQGDSAMYLCASSPRQGEDEQYFGPGTRLTVT.

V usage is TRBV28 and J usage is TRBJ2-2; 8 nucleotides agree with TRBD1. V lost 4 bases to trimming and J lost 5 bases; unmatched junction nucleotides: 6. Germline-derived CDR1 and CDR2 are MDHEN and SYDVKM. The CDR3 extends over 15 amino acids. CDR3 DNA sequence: TGTGCCAGCAGTTCCAGGGGGCCTGGAACCGGGGAGCTGTTTTTT. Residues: CASSSRGPGTGELFF.

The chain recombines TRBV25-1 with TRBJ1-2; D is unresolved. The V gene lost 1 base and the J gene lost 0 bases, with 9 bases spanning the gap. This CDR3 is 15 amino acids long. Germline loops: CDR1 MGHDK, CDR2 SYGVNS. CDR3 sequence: CASSELGDTNYGYTF. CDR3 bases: TGTGCCAGCAGTGAATTGGGAGATACTAACTATGGCTACACCTTC.

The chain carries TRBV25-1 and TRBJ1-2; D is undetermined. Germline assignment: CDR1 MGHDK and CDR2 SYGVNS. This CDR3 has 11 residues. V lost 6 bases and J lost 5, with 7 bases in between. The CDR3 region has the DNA TGTGCCAGCAGGAGCGCTTATGGCTACACCTTC. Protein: CASRSAYGYTF.